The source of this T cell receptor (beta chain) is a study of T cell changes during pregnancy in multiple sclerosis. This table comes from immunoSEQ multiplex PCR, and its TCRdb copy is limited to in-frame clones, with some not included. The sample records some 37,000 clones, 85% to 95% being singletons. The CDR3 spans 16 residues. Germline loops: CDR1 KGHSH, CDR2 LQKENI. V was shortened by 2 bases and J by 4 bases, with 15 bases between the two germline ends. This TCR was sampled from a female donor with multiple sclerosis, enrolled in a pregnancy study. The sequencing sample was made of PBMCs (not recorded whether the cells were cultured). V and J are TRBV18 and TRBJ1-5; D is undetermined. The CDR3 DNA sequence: TGTGCCAGCTCACCAGGAGATATGGGCCTGAATCAGCCCCAGCATTTT. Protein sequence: CASSPGDMGLNQPQHF.